The source of this T cell receptor beta chain is a study of T cells after posttransplantation cyclophosphamide. Study findings and constraints: Recipient CMV seropositivity and CMV reactivation strongly tracked TRB clonality. Blood and skin or GI T cell repertoires showed limited TRB overlap. Donor CD8+ memory clones often dominated recipient blood repertoires at later times.

A marrow graft followed busulfan-fludarabine conditioning, with cyclophosphamide on days +3 and +4. CDR3 length: 16 residues. From germline, CDR1 is MNHNS and CDR2 SASEGT. J lost 3 bases, V lost 4 bases, and 9 bases had no gene match. Produced via immunoSEQ multiplex PCR; TCRdb's table is partial and in-frame only. The sample records approximately 22,000 clones, around 85% being singletons. About this clone: The target antigen is unknown.

The specimen was PBMCs, collected after allogeneic stem cell transplant with posttransplant cyclophosphamide. The chain employs TRBV6-1 and TRBJ2-7; TRBD1 matches at 10 bases. This clonotype originated in a female patient in her 30s who received an allogeneic stem cell transplant from an unrelated donor, was CMV-positive, and had no GVHD. Some of the T cells might come from the graft donor. The CDR3 DNA reads TGTGCCAGCAGTGGTCCCCGGGACAGGGGAAACTACGAGCAGTACTTC. The encoded protein is CASSGPRDRGNYEQYF.